Following are 3 T cell receptor beta chains from one sample sequenced in a study of T cells in women clearing cervical HPV infection. Clones were read by immunoSEQ multiplex PCR, and TCRdb kept only the in-frame ones, dropping some. This sample's table has roughly 45,000 clones. Specimen: blood buffy coat. These receptors were collected from a woman between 18 and 69 years old with a cervical HPV16 infection that either progressed to CIN3+ or cleared (not recorded which).

CDR3 region: CSAPYRSSSYEQYF. The part of the CDR3 DNA that was read is TGCAGTGCTCCCTACAGGAGCAGCTCCTACGAG. The chain joins TRBV20-1 to TRBJ2-7; TRBD1 might be the D (5 bases). Read coverage stops 3 residues before the CDR3 terminus; the germline J gene supplies the remainder. V was shortened by 5 bases and J by 0 bases, with 14 bases between the two germline ends. The CDR3 runs to 14 residues. Germline CDR1 is DFQATT and CDR2 is SNEGSKA (reference sequence).

Comments on this clone: The read stops 3 residues short of the end of the CDR3; the missing end is completed from the germline J gene. V usage is TRBV6-1 and J usage is TRBJ2-2; TRBD1 is a possible D gene (6 bases). Germline CDR1 MNHNS, CDR2 SASEGT. This CDR3 has 16 residues. The chain's CDR3 is CASSEHSGTIGSPLFF. Incomplete CDR3 DNA: TGTGCCAGCAGTGAACATTCCGGGACAATCGGTTCACCG.

About this clone: The read gets to within 3 residues of the CDR3 end, and the germline J gene fills in the rest. The chain employs TRBV6-9 and TRBJ1-6; 12 nucleotides line up with TRBD1. The J segment lost 7 bases and the V segment lost 9 bases, leaving 13 bases of the junction unmatched. Germline V gene lookup returns CDR1 MNHGY and CDR2 SVAAGI. The CDR3 length is 17 residues. The DNA read from the CDR3 is TGTGCCAGTACCGGGACAGGGGGCGTCAAAACCAATTCACCC. It yields the protein CASTGTGGVKTNSP. The whole CDR3 is CASTGTGGVKTNSPLHF.